This T cell receptor (beta chain) was captured by sequencing in a study of CD8 T cells in ankylosing spondylitis. TCRdb itself ran the 5' RACE reads through MiXCR, one entry per CDR3 protein. The profile shows about 27,000 distinct CDR3 sequences, 7.9% of them singletons. The ends were cut back, 0 bases at V and 0 bases at J, with 11 bases in the middle. This CDR3 has 15 amino acids. From germline, CDR1 is DFQATT and CDR2 SNEGSKA (reference sequence). The chain has TRBV20-1 and TRBJ1-1; possible D gene TRBD1, 6 bases. This clonotype originated in a male donor with ankylosing spondylitis or in good health (not recorded which). The specimen was blood. The DNA for the CDR3 is TGCAGTGCTAGAGACAGGGGTAATTTGAACACTGAAGCTTTCTTT. Translated: CSARDRGNLNTEAFF.